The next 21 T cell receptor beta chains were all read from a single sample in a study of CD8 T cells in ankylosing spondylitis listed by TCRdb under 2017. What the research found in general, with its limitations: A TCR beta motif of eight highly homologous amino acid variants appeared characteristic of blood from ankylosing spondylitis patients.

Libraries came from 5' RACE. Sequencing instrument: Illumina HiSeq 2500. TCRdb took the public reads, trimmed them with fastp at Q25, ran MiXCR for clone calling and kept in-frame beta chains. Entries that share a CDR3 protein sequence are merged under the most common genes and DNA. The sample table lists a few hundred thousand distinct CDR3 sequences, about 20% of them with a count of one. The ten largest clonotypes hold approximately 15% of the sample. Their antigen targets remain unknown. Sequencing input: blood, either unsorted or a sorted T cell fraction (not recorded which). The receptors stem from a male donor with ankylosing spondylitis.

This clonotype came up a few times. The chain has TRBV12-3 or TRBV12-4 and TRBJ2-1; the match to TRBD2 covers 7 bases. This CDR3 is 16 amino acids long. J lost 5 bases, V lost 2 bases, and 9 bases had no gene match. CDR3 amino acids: CASSLFILASDNEQFF. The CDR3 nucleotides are TGTGCCAGCAGTTTATTCATACTAGCGAGTGACAATGAGCAGTTCTTC.

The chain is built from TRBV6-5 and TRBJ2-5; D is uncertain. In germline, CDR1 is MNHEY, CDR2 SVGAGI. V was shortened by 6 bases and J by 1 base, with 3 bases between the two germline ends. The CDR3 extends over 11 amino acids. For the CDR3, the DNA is TGTGCCAGCAGGATCCAAGAGACCCAGTACTTC. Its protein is CASRIQETQYF.

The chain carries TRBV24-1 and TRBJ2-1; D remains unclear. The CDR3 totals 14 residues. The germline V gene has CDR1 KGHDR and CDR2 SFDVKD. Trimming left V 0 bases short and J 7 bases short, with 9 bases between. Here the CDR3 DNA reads TGTGCCACCAGTGATTTGCTCTCGGGTAATGAGCAGTTCTTC. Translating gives CATSDLLSGNEQFF.

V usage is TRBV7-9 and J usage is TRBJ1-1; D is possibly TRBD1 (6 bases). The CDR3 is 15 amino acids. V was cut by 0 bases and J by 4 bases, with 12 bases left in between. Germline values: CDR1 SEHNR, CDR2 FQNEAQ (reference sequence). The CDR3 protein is CASSLARGTGTEAFF. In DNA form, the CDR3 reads TGTGCCAGCAGCTTAGCGAGGGGGACGGGCACTGAAGCTTTCTTT. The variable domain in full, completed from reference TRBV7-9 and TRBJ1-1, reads DTGVSQNPRHKITKRGQNVTFRCDPISEHNRLYWYRQTLGQGPEFLTYFQNEAQLEKSRLLSDRFSAERPKGSFSTLEIQRTEQGDSAMYLCASSLARGTGTEAFFGQGTRLTVV.

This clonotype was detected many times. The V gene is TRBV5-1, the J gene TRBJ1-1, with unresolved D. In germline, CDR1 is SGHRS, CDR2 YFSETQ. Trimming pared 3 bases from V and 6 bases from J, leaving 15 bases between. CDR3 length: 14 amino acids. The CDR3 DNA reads TGCGCCAGCAGCTCCGCTTTGGTGTCTCCTGAAGCTTTCTTT. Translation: CASSSALVSPEAFF.

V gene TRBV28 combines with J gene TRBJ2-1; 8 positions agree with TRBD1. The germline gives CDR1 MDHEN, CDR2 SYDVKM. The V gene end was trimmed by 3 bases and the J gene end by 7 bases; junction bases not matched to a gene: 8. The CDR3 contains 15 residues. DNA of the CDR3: TGTGCCAGCAGTTTCTCAACAGGGGGACGGAATGAGCAGTTCTTC. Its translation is CASSFSTGGRNEQFF.

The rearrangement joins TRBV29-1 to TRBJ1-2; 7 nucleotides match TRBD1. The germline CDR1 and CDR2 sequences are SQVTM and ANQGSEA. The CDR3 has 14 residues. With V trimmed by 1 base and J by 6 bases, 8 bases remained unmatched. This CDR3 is CSVEARQGRDGYTF. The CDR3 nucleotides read TGCAGCGTTGAAGCCCGACAGGGTCGGGATGGCTACACCTTC.

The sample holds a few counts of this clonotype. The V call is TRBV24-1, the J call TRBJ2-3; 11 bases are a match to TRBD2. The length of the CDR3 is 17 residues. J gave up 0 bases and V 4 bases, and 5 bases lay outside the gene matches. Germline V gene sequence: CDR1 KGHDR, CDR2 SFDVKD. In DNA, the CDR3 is TGTGCCACCAGTGACCTGACTAGCGGGACTAGCACAGATACGCAGTATTTT. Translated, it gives CATSDLTSGTSTDTQYF.

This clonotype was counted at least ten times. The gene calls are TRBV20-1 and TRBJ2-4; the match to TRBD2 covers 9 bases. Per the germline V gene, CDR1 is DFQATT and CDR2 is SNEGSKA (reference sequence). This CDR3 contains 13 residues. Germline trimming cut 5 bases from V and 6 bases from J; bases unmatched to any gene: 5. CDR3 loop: CSADVAGANIQYF. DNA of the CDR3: TGCAGTGCTGATGTAGCGGGAGCAAACATTCAGTACTTC.

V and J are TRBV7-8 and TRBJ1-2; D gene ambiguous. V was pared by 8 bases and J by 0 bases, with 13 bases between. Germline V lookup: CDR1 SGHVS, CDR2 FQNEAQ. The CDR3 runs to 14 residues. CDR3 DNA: TGTGCCAGCCCCAATAGGGCAGCTAACTATGGCTACACCTTC. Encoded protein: CASPNRAANYGYTF.

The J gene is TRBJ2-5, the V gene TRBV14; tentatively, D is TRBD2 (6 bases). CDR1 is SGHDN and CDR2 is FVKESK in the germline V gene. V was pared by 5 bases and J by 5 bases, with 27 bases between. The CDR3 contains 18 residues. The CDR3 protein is CASSKWAAGPTSGETQYF. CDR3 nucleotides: TGTGCCAGCAGCAAGTGGGCGGCGGGACCTACCTCGGGGGAGACCCAGTACTTC.

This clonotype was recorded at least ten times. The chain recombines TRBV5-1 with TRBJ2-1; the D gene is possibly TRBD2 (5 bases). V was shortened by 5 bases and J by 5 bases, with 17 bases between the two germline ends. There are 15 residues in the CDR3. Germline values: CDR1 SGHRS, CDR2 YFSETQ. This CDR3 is CASRSRGLLNNEQFF. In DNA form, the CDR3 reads TGCGCCAGCAGGTCCCGGGGTCTCTTAAACAATGAGCAGTTCTTC.

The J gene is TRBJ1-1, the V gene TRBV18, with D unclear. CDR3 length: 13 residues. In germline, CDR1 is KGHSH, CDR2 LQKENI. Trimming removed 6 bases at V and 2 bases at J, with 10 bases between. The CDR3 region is CASSPTPNTEAFF. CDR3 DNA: TGTGCCAGCTCGCCGACTCCCAACACTGAAGCTTTCTTT.

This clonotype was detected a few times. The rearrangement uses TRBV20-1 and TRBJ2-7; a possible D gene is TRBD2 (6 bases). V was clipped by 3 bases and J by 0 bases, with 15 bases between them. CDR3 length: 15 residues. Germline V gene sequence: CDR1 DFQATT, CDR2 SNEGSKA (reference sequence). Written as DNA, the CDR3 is TGCAGTGCTAGGGGTCTGACTAGATTCTCCTACGAGCAGTACTTC. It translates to CSARGLTRFSYEQYF.

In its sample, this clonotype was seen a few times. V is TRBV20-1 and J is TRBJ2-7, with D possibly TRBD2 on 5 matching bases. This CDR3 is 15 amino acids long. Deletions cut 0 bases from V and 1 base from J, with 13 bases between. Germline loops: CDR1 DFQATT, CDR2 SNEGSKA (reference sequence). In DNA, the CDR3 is TGCAGTGCTAGAGATCCGCTAGGAGGATCCTACGAGCAGTACTTC. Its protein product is CSARDPLGGSYEQYF.

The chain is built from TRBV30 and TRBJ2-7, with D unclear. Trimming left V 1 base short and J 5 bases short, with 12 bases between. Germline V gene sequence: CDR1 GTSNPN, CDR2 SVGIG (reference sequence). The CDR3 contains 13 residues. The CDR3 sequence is CAWSGGLQHEQYF. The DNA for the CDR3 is TGTGCCTGGAGTGGAGGCCTCCAGCACGAGCAGTACTTC.

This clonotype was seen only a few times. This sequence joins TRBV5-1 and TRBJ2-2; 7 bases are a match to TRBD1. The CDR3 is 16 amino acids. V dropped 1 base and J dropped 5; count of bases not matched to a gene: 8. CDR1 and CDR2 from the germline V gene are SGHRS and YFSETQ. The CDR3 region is CASSLISGTATGELFF. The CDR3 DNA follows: TGCGCCAGCAGCTTGATCTCCGGGACAGCGACCGGGGAGCTGTTTTTT.

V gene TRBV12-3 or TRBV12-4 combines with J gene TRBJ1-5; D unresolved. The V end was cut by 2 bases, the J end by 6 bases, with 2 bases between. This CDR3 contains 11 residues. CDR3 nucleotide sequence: TGTGCCAGCAGTTTAAGTCAGCCCCAGCATTTT. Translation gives CASSLSQPQHF.

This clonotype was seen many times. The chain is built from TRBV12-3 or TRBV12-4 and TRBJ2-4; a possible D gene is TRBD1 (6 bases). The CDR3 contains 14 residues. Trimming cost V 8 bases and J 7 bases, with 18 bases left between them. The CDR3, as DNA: TGTGCCAGCGGGGGCAGTGTAGCCGGGAACATTCAGTACTTC. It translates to CASGGSVAGNIQYF.

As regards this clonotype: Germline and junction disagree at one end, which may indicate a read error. CDR3 in DNA: TGTTTAGAGCGGGCAACGAACACTGAAGCTTTCTTT. It codes for CLERATNTEAFF. This chain connects TRBV20-1 to TRBJ1-1; D is undetermined. CDR1 and CDR2 (germline): DFQATT, SNEGSKA (reference sequence). This CDR3 region has 12 residues.

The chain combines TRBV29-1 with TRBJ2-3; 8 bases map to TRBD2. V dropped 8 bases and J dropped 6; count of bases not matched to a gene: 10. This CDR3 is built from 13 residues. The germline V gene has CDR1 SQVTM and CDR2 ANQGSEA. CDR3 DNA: TGCAGCCTCAAGCGGGGGTCGGCGGATACGCAGTATTTT. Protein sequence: CSLKRGSADTQYF.